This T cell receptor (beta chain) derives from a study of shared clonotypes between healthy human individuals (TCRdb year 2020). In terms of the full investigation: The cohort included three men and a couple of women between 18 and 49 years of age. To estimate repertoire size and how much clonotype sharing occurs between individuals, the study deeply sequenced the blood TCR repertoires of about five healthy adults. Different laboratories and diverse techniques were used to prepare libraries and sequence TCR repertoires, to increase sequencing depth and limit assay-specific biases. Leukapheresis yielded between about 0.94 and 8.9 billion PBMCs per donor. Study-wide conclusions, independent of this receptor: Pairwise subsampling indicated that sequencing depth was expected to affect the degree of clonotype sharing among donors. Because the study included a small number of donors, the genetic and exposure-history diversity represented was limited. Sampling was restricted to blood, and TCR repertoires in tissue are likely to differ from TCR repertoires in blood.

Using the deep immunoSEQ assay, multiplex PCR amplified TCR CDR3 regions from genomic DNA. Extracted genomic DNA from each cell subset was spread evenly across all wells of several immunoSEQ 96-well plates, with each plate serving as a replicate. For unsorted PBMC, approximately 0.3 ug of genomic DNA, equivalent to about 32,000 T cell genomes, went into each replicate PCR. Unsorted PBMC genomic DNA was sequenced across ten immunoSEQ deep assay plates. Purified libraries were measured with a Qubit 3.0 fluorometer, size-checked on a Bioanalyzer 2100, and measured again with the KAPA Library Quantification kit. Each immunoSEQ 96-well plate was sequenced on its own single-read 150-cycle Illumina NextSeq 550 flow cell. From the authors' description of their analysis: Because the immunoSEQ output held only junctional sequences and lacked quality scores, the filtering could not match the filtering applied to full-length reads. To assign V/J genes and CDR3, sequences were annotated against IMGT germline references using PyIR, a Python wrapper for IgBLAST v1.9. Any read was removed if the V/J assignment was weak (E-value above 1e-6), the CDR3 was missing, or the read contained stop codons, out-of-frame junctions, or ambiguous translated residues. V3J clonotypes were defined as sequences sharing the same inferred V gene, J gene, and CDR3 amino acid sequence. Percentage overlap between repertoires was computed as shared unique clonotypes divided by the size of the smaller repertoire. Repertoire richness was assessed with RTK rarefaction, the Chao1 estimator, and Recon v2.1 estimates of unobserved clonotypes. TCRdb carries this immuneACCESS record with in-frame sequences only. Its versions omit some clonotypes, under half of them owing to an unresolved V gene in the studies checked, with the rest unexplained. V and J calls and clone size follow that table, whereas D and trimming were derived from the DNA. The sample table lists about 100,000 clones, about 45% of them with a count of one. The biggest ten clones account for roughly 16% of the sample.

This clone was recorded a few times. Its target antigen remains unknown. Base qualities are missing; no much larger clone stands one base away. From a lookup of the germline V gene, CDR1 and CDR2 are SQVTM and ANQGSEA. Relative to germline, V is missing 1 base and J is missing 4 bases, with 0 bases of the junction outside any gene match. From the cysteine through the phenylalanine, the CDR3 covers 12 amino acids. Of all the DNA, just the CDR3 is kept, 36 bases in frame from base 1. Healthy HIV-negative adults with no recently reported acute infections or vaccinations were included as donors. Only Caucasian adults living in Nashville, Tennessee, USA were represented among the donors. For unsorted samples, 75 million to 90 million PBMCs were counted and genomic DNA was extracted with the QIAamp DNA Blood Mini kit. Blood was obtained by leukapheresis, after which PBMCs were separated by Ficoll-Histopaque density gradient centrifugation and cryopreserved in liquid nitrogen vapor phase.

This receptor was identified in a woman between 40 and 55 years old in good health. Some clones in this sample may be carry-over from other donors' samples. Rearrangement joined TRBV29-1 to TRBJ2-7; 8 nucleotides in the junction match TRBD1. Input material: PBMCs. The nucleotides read TGCAGCGTTGAAGGGACAGGGTACGAGCAGTACTTC. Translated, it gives CSVEGTGYEQYF.